Shown below are 9 T cell receptor beta chains from a single sample sequenced in a study of T cells in Graves' hyperthyroidism and ophthalmopathy. Researchers amplified the TCR beta CDR3 regions from RNA transcripts. HTBI primers were employed in a first-round RT-PCR of the TCR CDR3. TCRdb independently ran MiXCR on the multiplex PCR reads; one entry per CDR3 protein. The sample includes 350,000 to 400,000 distinct CDR3 sequences, 15% to 20% seen only once; the top ten take around 3.6%. The specimen sequenced was blood. The origin of the receptors is a woman aged 18-29 years with Graves' hyperthyroidism.

This clonotype was seen many times. The chain couples TRBV11-2 to TRBJ2-7; D is uncertain. Germline loops: CDR1 SGHAT, CDR2 FQNNGV. The CDR3 covers 13 residues. V was shortened by 0 bases and J by 13 bases, with 16 bases between the two germline ends. CDR3 sequence: CASSLDRAPDPYF. In DNA, the CDR3 is TGTGCCAGCAGCTTAGATCGGGCTCCTGACCCTTACTTC. Together with reference TRBV11-2 and TRBJ2-7, the CDR3 gives the full variable domain: EAGVAQSPRYKIIEKRQSVAFWCNPISGHATLYWYQQILGQGPKLLIQFQNNGVVDDSQLPKDRFSAERLKGVDSTLKIQPAKLEDSAVYLCASSLDRAPDPYFGPGTRLTVT.

This clonotype was counted ten times or more. The chain is built from TRBV5-1 and TRBJ2-7, with a possible D match to TRBD1 (7 bases). This CDR3 is 14 amino acids long. Germline CDR1 reads SGHRS; CDR2 reads YFSETQ. V was pared by 4 bases and J by 6 bases, with 17 bases between. In DNA form, the CDR3 reads TGCGCCAGCAGCCGGTGGGCAGGGGGGCTCGAGCAGTACTTC. This gives the protein CASSRWAGGLEQYF.

Many counts were recorded for this clonotype. The rearrangement joins TRBV28 to TRBJ2-7, with D perhaps TRBD1 (6 bases). Germline loops: CDR1 MDHEN, CDR2 SYDVKM. The CDR3 extends over 14 amino acids. Trimming removed 4 bases at V and 3 bases at J, with 13 bases between. This chain's CDR3 is CASSSQQGSYEQYF. In DNA, the CDR3 is TGTGCCAGCAGTTCCCAACAGGGTAGCTACGAGCAGTACTTC.

This clonotype was seen many times. This chain uses TRBV7-8 with TRBJ2-7; D call uncertain. Deletions cut 6 bases from V and 3 bases from J, with 15 bases between. CDR1 and CDR2 (germline): SGHVS, FQNEAQ. The CDR3 totals 14 residues. CDR3 DNA sequence: TGTGCCAGCAGGAAGCGCACACCAGACTACGAGCAGTACTTC. Residues: CASRKRTPDYEQYF.

This clonotype has at least ten counts. The chain carries TRBV18 and TRBJ1-5; the D gene is possibly TRBD1 (6 bases). Looked up from germline, CDR1 is KGHSH and CDR2 is LQKENI. V lost 3 bases to trimming and J lost 6 bases, with 12 bases between them. The CDR3 runs to 14 residues. The CDR3 DNA reads as TGTGCCAGCTCACCGGGGGGGGCCGGTCAGCCCCAGCATTTT. It is translated as CASSPGGAGQPQHF. The full variable domain, in which reference TRBV18 and TRBJ1-5 provide the parts outside the CDR3, is NAGVMQNPRHLVRRRGQEARLRCSPMKGHSHVYWYRQLPEEGLKFMVYLQKENIIDESGMPKERFSAEFPKEGPSILRIQQVVRGDSAAYFCASSPGGAGQPQHFGDGTRLSIL.

Ten or more counts support this clonotype. The rearrangement links TRBV11-3 to TRBJ2-2, with no clear D. This CDR3 is 14 amino acids long. Looked up from germline, CDR1 is SGHNT and CDR2 is YENEEA. The V end was cut by 5 bases, the J end by 0 bases, with 7 bases between. CDR3 in amino acids: CASSKTANTGELFF. The CDR3 region has the DNA TGTGCCAGCAGCAAAACAGCGAACACCGGGGAGCTGTTTTTT. The full variable domain, its missing parts supplied by reference TRBV11-3 and TRBJ2-2, is EAGVVQSPRYKIIEKKQPVAFWCNPISGHNTLYWYLQNLGQGPELLIRYENEEAVDDSQLPKDRFSAERLKGVDSTLKIQPAELGDSAVYLCASSKTANTGELFFGEGSRLTVL.

This clonotype was detected ten times or more. V gene TRBV2 combines with J gene TRBJ2-7; tentatively, D is TRBD1 or TRBD2 (5 bases each). The V gene's germline CDR1 is SNHLY and CDR2 FYNNEI. The CDR3 totals 15 residues. Trimming removed 6 bases at V and 3 bases at J, with 18 bases between. CDR3 amino acids: CASSSGTVVIYEQYF. Written as DNA, the CDR3 is TGTGCCAGCAGCTCCGGGACGGTTGTGATCTACGAGCAGTACTTC.

The chain links TRBV4-2 to TRBJ2-5; D is undetermined. The ends were cut back, 5 bases at V and 4 bases at J, with 11 bases in the middle. Germline lookup yields CDR1 LGHNA and CDR2 YNFKEQ. The CDR3 has 13 amino acids. Here the CDR3 reads CASSFDVRETQYF. DNA of the CDR3: TGTGCCAGCAGCTTTGACGTTCGAGAGACCCAGTACTTC.

This clonotype has ten or more counts. The CDR3 DNA reads as TGTGCCAGCAGTTTTTCGCCCCCGGGACACCCATATGGCTACACCTTC. It codes for CASSFSPPGHPYGYTF. The chain links TRBV12-3 or TRBV12-4 to TRBJ1-2; tentatively, D is TRBD1 (6 bases). Trimming removed 3 bases at V and 5 bases at J, with 19 bases between. The CDR3 is made up of 16 amino acids.